A selection of T cell receptor beta chains follows, all from one sample in a study of CD8 T cells in ankylosing spondylitis. Via MiXCR, TCRdb re-called the 5' RACE reads, giving one row per CDR3 protein. The sample consists of 250,000 to 400,000 distinct CDR3 sequences, under 14% of them appearing once. Input material: blood, either unsorted or a sorted T cell fraction (not recorded which). The receptors come from a female donor with ankylosing spondylitis or in good health (not recorded which). CDR3s include the opening cysteine and the closing phenylalanine or tryptophan. D genes are given only for firm matches. Size values are once, few and many counts, or a class for expanded clones, and some rows have none.

>TRBV6-5|TRBJ1-1|NA|many
TGTGCCAGCAGTTACTCGATAGCAGATCAGGGTGGCACTGAAGCTTTCTTT
CASSYSIADQGGTEAFF
>TRBV5-1|TRBJ2-7|NA|many
TGCGCCAGCAGCTTGGGCCACAGCACTCGAAACGAGCAGTACTTC
CASSLGHSTRNEQYF
>TRBV27|TRBJ1-6|NA|many
TGTGCCAGCAGTTTTTCCAATTCACCCCTCCACTTT
CASSFSNSPLHF
>TRBV20-1|TRBJ1-1|NA|many
TGCAGTGCTAGAGATCTACTGGGACTGATGAACACTGAAGCTTTCTTT
CSARDLLGLMNTEAFF
>TRBV5-1|TRBJ1-5|NA|few
TGCGCCAGCAGCTTGGCAGGTGGGAGTGGACAGCCCCAGCATTTT
CASSLAGGSGQPQHF
>TRBV5-8|TRBJ2-1|TRBD1|many
TGTGCCAGCAGCTTGGCTCCCCGGGACAGCTCCTACAATGAGCAGTTCTTC
CASSLAPRDSSYNEQFF
>TRBV7-2|TRBJ2-2|TRBD2|NA
TGTGCCAGCAGCTTTAGGGTAGCGGGAGTCACCGGGGAGCTGTTTTTT
CASSFRVAGVTGELFF
>TRBV12-3/TRBV12-4|TRBJ2-3|TRBD1|many
TGTGCCAGCAGTCGAGGGGGCTTATTAGATACGCAGTATTTT
CASSRGGLLDTQYF
>TRBV27|TRBJ2-7|NA|few
TGTGCCAGCAGTAGGAGCTACTCCTACGAGCAGTACTTC
CASSRSYSYEQYF
>TRBV6-1|TRBJ2-7|TRBD1|many
TGTGCCAGCAGGACGACAGGGTTCTACGAGCAGTACTTC
CASRTTGFYEQYF
>TRBV4-2|TRBJ1-2|NA|NA
TGTGCCAGCAGCCAAGCTATAGACTATGGCTACACCTTC
CASSQAIDYGYTF
>TRBV6-1|TRBJ2-3|TRBD2|NA
TGTGCCAGCAGTGCACGGACTAGCGCGAGCACAGATACGCAGTATTTT
CASSARTSASTDTQYF
>TRBV12-3/TRBV12-4|TRBJ1-2|NA|many
TGTGCCAGCAGTTTGTGGATGTATGGCTACACCTTC
CASSLWMYGYTF
>TRBV7-9|TRBJ1-1|NA|many
TGTGCCAGCAGCTTAGCAAGTGCAGGGAACACTGAAGCTTTCTTT
CASSLASAGNTEAFF
>TRBV12-3/TRBV12-4|TRBJ1-6|NA|many
TGTGCCAGCAGTTTAGCGGTGGTTCCCCTCCACTTT
CASSLAVVPLHF
>TRBV20-1|TRBJ2-7|NA|many
TGCAGTGCTAGAGAAGGTGGCGCTAGCTCCTACGAGCAGTACTTC
CSAREGGASSYEQYF
>TRBV5-6|TRBJ2-7|NA|NA
TGTGCCAGCACCGCGGACGGCCTCGGGGAGCAGCACTTC
CASTADGLGEQHF
>TRBV20-1|TRBJ1-5|TRBD1|many
TGCAGTGCTAGAGATCCCGGACAGGGGCAGGGACAGCCCCAGCATTTT
CSARDPGQGQGQPQHF
>TRBV20-1|TRBJ1-1|NA|few
TGCAGTAGCCCCGGGGGAAGTGACACTGAAGCTTTCTTT
CSSPGGSDTEAFF
>TRBV28|TRBJ2-1|NA|few
TGTGCCAGCAGACAGGAACCCCCCCCAGAGCAGTTCTTC
CASRQEPPPEQFF
>TRBV27|TRBJ2-7|NA|many
TGTGCCAGCAGGTCTTCTGACCCCTACGAGCAGTACTTC
CASRSSDPYEQYF
>TRBV27|TRBJ2-1|TRBD2|NA
TGTGCCAGCAGTCGGCGGGAGGTAGGGGATGAGCATTTCTTC
CASSRREVGDEHFF
>TRBV20-1|TRBJ2-2|TRBD2|many
TGCAGTGCTCCGGGACTAGCGGGATCTCACGGGGAGCTGTTTTTT
CSAPGLAGSHGELFF
>TRBV5-6|TRBJ1-1|TRBD1|many
TGTGCCAGCCAGGGGGCTTTGAACACTGAAGCTTTCTTT
CASQGALNTEAFF
>TRBV5-1|TRBJ2-5|NA|many
TGCGCCAGCACTCCTGCGGGAACAGCGAGTCAGACCCAGTACTTC
CASTPAGTASQTQYF
>TRBV12-3/TRBV12-4|TRBJ2-1|TRBD1|many
TGTGCCAGCAGTCCCTCACCGGACAGGCAGCAGTTCTTC
CASSPSPDRQQFF
>TRBV10-3|TRBJ2-1|NA|many
TGTGCCATCAGTGTAGGAGGGAGCGGAGTCCCCCCTAATGAGCAGTTCTTC
CAISVGGSGVPPNEQFF
>TRBV6-1|TRBJ2-7|NA|NA
TGTGCCAGCAGTGATTGTCAGGGTGGCAGCTGCGAGCAGTACTTC
CASSDCQGGSCEQYF
>TRBV27|TRBJ2-7|TRBD2|many
TGTGCCAGCGGACTAGCGGACTCCTACGAGCAGTACTTC
CASGLADSYEQYF
>TRBV7-8|TRBJ1-2|NA|many
TGTGCCAGCAGCTCGGCCGGGAGTTATGGCTACACCTTC
CASSSAGSYGYTF
>TRBV7-9|TRBJ2-1|NA|NA
TGTGCCAGCAGCTTAGCGACTGGGGCACTCTCCTACAATGAGCAGTTCTTC
CASSLATGALSYNEQFF
>TRBV12-3/TRBV12-4|TRBJ2-3|TRBD1|many
TGTGCCAGCAGTGCCCGGGACAGAGATACGCAGTATTTT
CASSARDRDTQYF
>TRBV27|TRBJ2-1|NA|many
TGTGCCAGCAGTACCATAGATGATGAGCAGTTCTTC
CASSTIDDEQFF
>TRBV6-5|TRBJ2-1|TRBD2|few
TGTGCCAGCAGTTCACACCTAAAGGCTAGCGGGGTGAGGAATGAGCAGTTCTTC
CASSSHLKASGVRNEQFF
>TRBV28|TRBJ2-3|TRBD2|NA
TGTGCCAGCAGTTTTTCCGGGAGGGATACGCAGTATTTT
CASSFSGRDTQYF
>TRBV30|TRBJ2-1|TRBD2|NA
TGTGCCTGGAGTGTTTGGCTAGCGGGGGGAGATGAGCAGTTCTTC
CAWSVWLAGGDEQFF
>TRBV27|TRBJ1-2|TRBD1|many
TGTGCCAGCAGACGCCCGGGACAGGGGGCTGATGGCTACACCTTC
CASRRPGQGADGYTF
>TRBV7-2|TRBJ2-3|TRBD2|few
TGTGCCAGCAGGGAGACTAGCGGGAGTTATACGCAGTATTTT
CASRETSGSYTQYF
>TRBV5-1|TRBJ2-2|NA|many
TGCGCCAGCAGCTTGGCGCCCATTGGACAGGGAACTAGCGTTACCGGGGAGCTGTTTTTT
CASSLAPIGQGTSVTGELFF
>TRBV20-1|TRBJ2-2|TRBD1|many
TGCAGTGCTAGAGGATCCGGGACAGCTAACACCGGGGAGCTGTTTTTT
CSARGSGTANTGELFF
>TRBV20-1|TRBJ1-5|TRBD1|NA
TGCAGTGCTTCCAGACAGGGGGGGGGTCAGCCCCAGCATTTT
CSASRQGGGQPQHF
>TRBV2|TRBJ1-2|NA|NA
TGTGCCTTTCGGGGGGGCTATGGCTACACCTTC
CAFRGGYGYTF
>TRBV5-1|TRBJ2-7|TRBD1|few
TGCGCCAGCAGCATGACAGGGAACTACGAGCAGTACTTC
CASSMTGNYEQYF
>TRBV20-1|TRBJ1-1|NA|many
TGCAGTGCTAGAGATATAAGGGGTAGCACTGAAGCTTTCTTT
CSARDIRGSTEAFF
>TRBV20-1|TRBJ1-5|NA|many
TGCAGTGCTAGACAGGCTAGTCAGCCCCAGCATTTT
CSARQASQPQHF